The TCR beta chain under discussion was sequenced for a study of PD-1 blockade in classical Hodgkin lymphoma. Every patient had relapsed following autologous stem cell transplantation, and cohorts differed in brentuximab vedotin exposure. Profiled with immunoSEQ multiplex PCR; TCRdb holds only in-frame clones, not every one. The profile shows roughly 38,000 clones, approximately 90% of them singletons. The input for sequencing was peripheral blood mononuclear cells (PBMCs), taken before the second cycle of nivolumab. The TCR sequence derives from a human donor with classical Hodgkin lymphoma.

The CDR3: CASSVGAGANNEQFF. In DNA form, the CDR3 reads TGTGCCAGCAGCGTAGGTGCGGGGGCCAACAATGAGCAGTTCTTC. This chain uses TRBV9 with TRBJ2-1; D perhaps matches TRBD2 (7 bases). This CDR3 is built from 15 residues. The germline gives CDR1 SGDLS, CDR2 YYNGEE. The V gene lost 0 bases and the J gene lost 5 bases, with 12 bases spanning the gap.